This T cell receptor beta chain comes out of a study of shared clonotypes between healthy human individuals. This clone was observed a few times. Other nucleotide sequences from this sample produce the same CDR3. Assay: immunoSEQ multiplex PCR; the TCRdb copy retains only in-frame clones and omits some. This table holds some 1 million clones, about 70% found once. CDR3 length: 11 residues. Germline V gives CDR1 KGHSH, CDR2 LQKENI. The V and J ends lost 3 bases and 10 bases, in that order; junction bases with no gene match: 0. The receptor was isolated from a man between 18 and 35 years old in good health. The chain employs TRBV18 and TRBJ1-1; 9 bases align to TRBD1. Sequenced: memory CD4+ T cells sorted from blood. Subset of the sample: CD45RA-negative fraction. DNA of the CDR3: TGTGCCAGCTCACCGGACAGGGGAGCTTTCTTT. Residues: CASSPDRGAFF.